Listed below are T cell receptor beta chains from one sample, sequenced in a study of shared clonotypes between healthy human individuals. Sequenced by immunoSEQ multiplex PCR; TCRdb stores in-frame clones only, minus some. The sample includes around 2,000,000 clones, around 96% of them seen just once. Specimen: naive CD8+ T cells sorted from blood. The receptors were gathered from a man aged 18 to 35 in good health. Both conserved end residues are part of each CDR3. The D gene is left open where the match is weak. Clone size is shown for a subset of rows, as once, few, many or a class of expanded clone.

v_gene	j_gene	d_gene	len	abundance	CDR3nt	CDR3aa
TRBV10-1	TRBJ1-1	-	15	-	TGCGCCAGCAGTGACAGGGCCGGGGAAAACACTGAAGCTTTCTTT	CASSDRAGENTEAFF
TRBV7-2	TRBJ2-7	TRBD2	16	-	TGTGCCAGCAGCGCCCCACTAGCGGGAGGCTTCGATGAGCAGTACTTC	CASSAPLAGGFDEQYF
TRBV9	TRBJ2-7	-	13	-	TGTGCCAGCAGCGTAGGGGTAGCTTACGAGCAGTACTTC	CASSVGVAYEQYF
TRBV28	TRBJ2-5	TRBD1	15	-	TGTGCCAGCAGTTTGTTTTTAGGGACAGAAGAGACCCAGTACTTC	CASSLFLGTEETQYF
TRBV27	TRBJ2-1	-	13	-	TGTGCCAGCGGTCCACTAAACGACAATGAGCAGTTCTTC	CASGPLNDNEQFF
TRBV19	TRBJ2-7	-	11	-	TGTGCCAGTAGTATAGGACACGAGCAGTACTTC	CASSIGHEQYF
TRBV5-1	TRBJ2-7	TRBD2	17	once	TGCGCCAGCAGCTTGGCCCTAGCGGGAGGTCCCTCCTACGAGCAGTACTTC	CASSLALAGGPSYEQYF
TRBV9	TRBJ1-5	-	15	-	TGTGCCAGCAGCGTAGGGGGAGGAAACAATCAGCCCCAGCATTTT	CASSVGGGNNQPQHF
TRBV5-4	TRBJ2-1	-	15	-	TGTGCCAGCACATCCCGGGGGCGGATCTACAATGAGCAGTTCTTC	CASTSRGRIYNEQFF
TRBV6-1	TRBJ2-3	-	13	-	TGTGCCAGTAGCGTAACTAGCACAGATACGCAGTATTTT	CASSVTSTDTQYF
TRBV2	TRBJ1-2	-	15	-	TGTGCCAGCAGTGAAGTTGATCGGGGCTTCTATGGCTACACCTTC	CASSEVDRGFYGYTF
TRBV5-6	TRBJ2-3	-	14	-	TGTGCCAGCAGCTTGGAAGGGGGTACAGATACGCAGTATTTT	CASSLEGGTDTQYF
TRBV7-9	TRBJ1-5	-	16	-	TGTGCCAGCAGCCTCGTTTCGGGGGGGGCGAGTCAGCCCCAGCATTTT	CASSLVSGGASQPQHF
TRBV5-4	TRBJ2-7	TRBD2	14	-	TGTGCCAGCAGCATGGGACTAGCTCCCTACGAGCAGTACTTC	CASSMGLAPYEQYF
TRBV9	TRBJ1-4	-	16	-	TGTGCCAGCAGCGGAAGCGGGACCCCGGGAGGTGAAAAACTGTTTTTT	CASSGSGTPGGEKLFF
TRBV29-1	TRBJ1-1	-	11	-	TGCAGCGTTGTAACAGGAGATGAAACTTTCTTT	CSVVTGDETFF
TRBV14	TRBJ1-2	-	13	-	TGTGCCAGCAGCCTCCTCGGTCCCCGCGGCTACACCTTC	CASSLLGPRGYTF
TRBV2	TRBJ2-7	TRBD1	17	-	TGTGCCAGCAGTACCCCGGGACAGGGACGTTTGGACTACGAGCAGTACTTC	CASSTPGQGRLDYEQYF
TRBV27	TRBJ2-7	TRBD1	14	-	TGTGCCAGCAGTCCGACGACAGGGGGCTACGAGCAGTACTTC	CASSPTTGGYEQYF
TRBV7-9	TRBJ2-6	TRBD1	18	-	TGTGCCAGCAGCTACTCAGGACAGGGATTTGCTGGGGCCAACGTCCTGACTTTC	CASSYSGQGFAGANVLTF
TRBV5-6	TRBJ2-2	TRBD1	15	-	TGTGCCAGCAGCTTTGGGACAGGGGTCACCGGGGAGCTGTTTTTT	CASSFGTGVTGELFF
TRBV28	TRBJ2-5	-	16	-	TGTGCCATTTGCCCCTTAACCGGGGGTAAGGAAGAGACCCAGTACTTC	CAICPLTGGKEETQYF
TRBV27	TRBJ1-5	TRBD1	15	-	TGTGCCAGCAGTTTGGGACAGGGAGGGGGACAGCCCCAGCATTTT	CASSLGQGGGQPQHF
TRBV5-1	TRBJ2-5	-	16	-	TGCGCCAGCAGCTGGACGCCGGTGGGCTACCAAGAGACCCAGTACTTC	CASSWTPVGYQETQYF
TRBV28	TRBJ1-2	-	14	once	TGTGCCAGCAGTTATCCTGAGGGGAACTATGACTACACCTTC	CASSYPEGNYDYTF
TRBV6-5	TRBJ1-2	-	15	-	TGTGCCAGCAGTTACTCCCTTGGCGGCCACTATGGCTACACCTTC	CASSYSLGGHYGYTF
TRBV5-6	TRBJ2-3	-	15	once	TGTGCCAGCAGCTTGTGGGAATCTAGCACAGATACGCAGTATTTT	CASSLWESSTDTQYF
TRBV7-9	TRBJ2-5	-	17	-	TGTGCCAGCAGCTTAATAGGGTCAGGGGGACTTCAAGAGACCCAGTACTTC	CASSLIGSGGLQETQYF
TRBV30	TRBJ1-1	-	13	few	TGTGCCTGGAGTGTAGACAGGAACACTGAAGCTTTCTTT	CAWSVDRNTEAFF
TRBV2	TRBJ2-3	TRBD1	15	-	TGTGCCAGCACAGGGGGACAGGCGTCGACAGATACGCAGTATTTT	CASTGGQASTDTQYF
TRBV7-2	TRBJ2-7	TRBD2	14	-	TGTGCCAGCAGCACTTCGGGACTAGCAGGCGAGCAGTACTTC	CASSTSGLAGEQYF
TRBV10-3	TRBJ2-5	-	15	-	TGTGCCATCAGTGAGACAGGGAAAGGGAAAGAGACCCAGTACTTC	CAISETGKGKETQYF
TRBV5-6	TRBJ1-1	-	13	-	TGTGCCAGCAGCTCTGGGGGGTACACTGAAGCTTTCTTT	CASSSGGYTEAFF
TRBV28	TRBJ2-3	-	15	-	TGTGCCAGCAGTAAGCTAGCAGATAGGGGAGATACGCAGTATTTT	CASSKLADRGDTQYF
TRBV6-5	TRBJ2-7	TRBD1	15	-	TGTGCCAGCAGTTACGGTACAGGGGCACATTACGAGCAGTACTTC	CASSYGTGAHYEQYF
TRBV4-2	TRBJ2-7	-	16	-	TGTGCCAGCAGCCAAGAAGAGGGGATGGCTTCCTACGAGCAGTACTTC	CASSQEEGMASYEQYF
TRBV5-1	TRBJ2-7	TRBD1	14	-	TGCGCCAGCAGCCCCGGGACAGGGCCATACGAGCAGTACTTC	CASSPGTGPYEQYF
TRBV4-3	TRBJ2-7	-	13	-	TGCGCCAGCAGCCAAGATTTGGCTTACGAGCAGTACTTC	CASSQDLAYEQYF
TRBV5-4	TRBJ2-5	-	14	once	TGTGCCAGCAGCTTGACGGGCAGCCAAGAGACCCAGTACTTC	CASSLTGSQETQYF
TRBV4-1	TRBJ2-2	-	14	-	TGCGCCAGCAGCCAACGGCAAGTCACCGGGGAGCTGTTTTTT	CASSQRQVTGELFF
TRBV28	TRBJ1-4	-	16	-	TGTGCCAGCAGATTCGGGGTGTCGGCAACTAATGAAAAACTGTTTTTT	CASRFGVSATNEKLFF
TRBV7-9	TRBJ2-7	-	12	-	TGTGCCAGCAGCTTATGGGGGTACGAGCAGTACTTC	CASSLWGYEQYF
TRBV15	TRBJ2-3	-	14	-	TGTGCCACCAGCAGAGAGGGGTCGGCAGATACGCAGTATTTT	CATSREGSADTQYF
TRBV10-3	TRBJ2-1	-	15	-	TGTGCCATCAGTGGGTTAATGAGGTCCTACAATGAGCAGTTCTTC	CAISGLMRSYNEQFF
TRBV5-1	TRBJ2-7	-	13	-	TGCGCCAGCAGCTTGGTCCCCTCCTACGAGCAGTACTTC	CASSLVPSYEQYF
TRBV5-6	TRBJ1-5	-	12	-	TGTGCCAGCAGCACGCAGGGTCAGCCCCAGCATTTT	CASSTQGQPQHF
TRBV6-1	TRBJ1-1	-	12	-	TGTGCCAGCAGTGAAAATAGGGGTGAAGCTTTCTTT	CASSENRGEAFF
TRBV15	TRBJ1-6	-	13	-	TGTGCCACCAGCAGAGATCGGGGGTCACCCCTCCACTTT	CATSRDRGSPLHF
TRBV10-3	TRBJ2-7	-	19	-	TGTGCCATCAGTGAATTCGGTTCTGGTACGGAGAGTAGCTCCTACGAGCAGTACTTC	CAISEFGSGTESSSYEQYF
TRBV4-1	TRBJ1-2	-	15	-	TGCGCCAGCAGCCAAGAAGGCGGATCTAACTATGGCTACACCTTC	CASSQEGGSNYGYTF
TRBV30	TRBJ1-2	TRBD1	14	-	TGTGCCTGGAGTCCAGGGGGCGCCAAGTGCGGCTACACCTTC	CAWSPGGAKCGYTF
TRBV6-5	TRBJ2-7	TRBD2	13	-	TGTGCCAGCAGTTACCCGGGAGGGGACGAGCAGTACTTC	CASSYPGGDEQYF